Presented here are 27 T cell receptor beta chains from one specimen sequenced in a study of identical twins. TCRdb independently ran MiXCR on the 5' RACE reads; one entry per CDR3 protein. Of 240,000 or so distinct CDR3 sequences detected, 10% appear once; the ten largest clones hold about a tenth. Sequencing was done on a sample of memory T cells sorted from blood. These receptors all stem from a man aged 50 to 59 in good health.

Many counts were recorded for this clonotype. The V gene is TRBV28, the J gene TRBJ2-5; 8 nucleotides line up with TRBD2. The V gene's germline CDR1 is MDHEN and CDR2 SYDVKM. The CDR3 extends over 15 amino acids. The J segment lost 2 bases and the V segment lost 5 bases, leaving 7 bases of the junction unmatched. The CDR3 sequence: CASSNPRGGQETQYF. The CDR3 DNA reads as TGTGCCAGCAGTAACCCCCGGGGGGGGCAAGAGACCCAGTACTTC. The whole variable domain, remainder taken from reference TRBV28 and TRBJ2-5, is DVKVTQSSRYLVKRTGEKVFLECVQDMDHENMFWYRQDPGLGLRLIYFSYDVKMKEKGDIPEGYSVSREKKERFSLILESASTNQTSMYLCASSNPRGGQETQYFGPGTRLLVL.

This clonotype was detected ten times or more. The V gene is TRBV4-3, the J gene TRBJ2-1, with D perhaps TRBD2 (6 bases). V was trimmed by 4 bases and J by 4 bases, leaving 11 bases between them. CDR1 and CDR2 from the germline V gene are LGHNA and YSLEER. The CDR3 contains 14 residues. The CDR3 coding sequence is TGCGCCAGCAGCCTAATAGCGGATTACAATGAGCAGTTCTTC. It encodes CASSLIADYNEQFF.

This clonotype has a handful of counts. The genes are TRBV14 and TRBJ2-7; TRBD2 aligns across 10 bases. J was trimmed by 8 bases and V by 3 bases; bases with no gene match: 16. The CDR3 sequence is 17 residues long. CDR1 SGHDN and CDR2 FVKESK come from the germline V gene. This CDR3 reads CASSQLLAGANHIQQYF. Here the CDR3 DNA reads TGTGCCAGCAGCCAGTTGCTAGCGGGGGCCAACCACATCCAGCAGTACTTC. Using reference TRBV14 and TRBJ2-7 for the parts outside the CDR3, the full variable domain is EAGVTQFPSHSVIEKGQTVTLRCDPISGHDNLYWYRRVMGKEIKFLLHFVKESKQDESGMPNNRFLAERTGGTYSTLKVQPAELEDSGVYFCASSQLLAGANHIQQYFGPGTRLTVT.

This clonotype showed up many times. The chain employs TRBV28 and TRBJ1-2; 7 bases map to TRBD1. Trimming at V came to 5 bases and at J to 8 bases, leaving 11 bases not matched to a gene. CDR3 length equals 14 residues. Per germline, CDR1 MDHEN and CDR2 SYDVKM. The CDR3 nucleotides read TGTGCCAGCAGTGCCCCCGGGACAGATAACGGCTACACCTTC. Protein product: CASSAPGTDNGYTF.

This clonotype occurred a few times. This chain links TRBV18 with TRBJ1-1; 12 nucleotides agree with TRBD1. V gave up 2 bases and J gave up 10 bases; unmatched junction bases: 8. CDR3 length: 15 amino acids. The germline V gene encodes CDR1 KGHSH and CDR2 LQKENI. DNA for the CDR3: TGTGCCAGCTCACCAACCGGGACAGGGGGCGTAGGAGCTTTCTTT. Translation: CASSPTGTGGVGAFF.

This clonotype was seen a few times. This sequence joins TRBV18 and TRBJ2-3; D uncertain. CDR1 KGHSH and CDR2 LQKENI come from the germline V gene. V was shortened by 5 bases and J by 0 bases, with 3 bases between the two germline ends. This CDR3 spans 12 amino acids. The CDR3 spells CASSKSTDTQYF. Written as DNA, the CDR3 is TGTGCCAGCTCAAAGAGCACAGATACGCAGTATTTT.

This clonotype showed up many times. The rearrangement uses TRBV12-3 or TRBV12-4 and TRBJ2-5; the match to TRBD1 covers 8 bases. V lost 6 bases and J lost 2; bases outside the gene matches: 5. The CDR3 length is 14 residues. The CDR3 reads CASRRDRRQETQYF. CDR3 sequence (DNA): TGTGCCAGCAGAAGGGACAGGAGACAAGAGACCCAGTACTTC.

The chain carries TRBV6-4 and TRBJ2-1, with TRBD1 matching 7 bases. Per germline, CDR1 MRHNA and CDR2 SNTAGT. This CDR3 spans 14 amino acids. The ends lost 5 bases at V and 10 bases at J; junction bases unmatched: 11. The CDR3, as DNA: TGTGCCAGCAGTACAGGGGTAGCCACCGGAGAGCAGTTCTTC. It codes for CASSTGVATGEQFF.

This clonotype was detected ten times or more. The V and J genes are TRBV6-1 and TRBJ1-4, with a weak D call TRBD1 (5 bases). Germline V CDR1 and CDR2: MNHNS, SASEGT. The CDR3 totals 12 residues. V shed 6 bases and J shed 8 bases, with 10 bases lying between them. CDR3 in amino acids: CASRDPGEKLFF. In nucleotides, the CDR3 is TGTGCCAGCAGGGACCCAGGGGAAAAACTGTTTTTT.

In this sample, this clonotype turned up many times. This sequence joins TRBV5-6 and TRBJ1-1; a weak D match, TRBD1 (5 bases). The CDR3 has 13 amino acids. CDR1 SGHDT and CDR2 YYEEEE come from the germline V gene. The ends were cut back, 1 base at V and 5 bases at J, with 9 bases in the middle. CDR3 in DNA: TGTGCCAGCAGCTTGATTGGGGGAACTGAAGCTTTCTTT. Protein product: CASSLIGGTEAFF.

This clonotype was seen ten or more times. The chain employs TRBV11-2 and TRBJ2-3, with TRBD2 matching 8 bases. Unmatched junction bases numbered 15, after V lost 2 bases and J lost 5 bases. Germline CDR1 SGHAT, CDR2 FQNNGV. CDR3 length: 18 residues. The CDR3 region is CASSLYSSGVLRVDTQYF. In nucleotides, the CDR3 is TGTGCCAGCAGCTTATATAGTAGCGGGGTCCTAAGGGTAGATACGCAGTATTTT.

The gene calls are TRBV20-1 and TRBJ2-7; D is perhaps TRBD1 or TRBD2 (7 bases each). CDR3 length: 16 residues. V shed 1 base and J shed 10 bases, with 26 bases lying between them. Per the germline V gene, CDR1 is DFQATT and CDR2 is SNEGSKA (reference sequence). CDR3 in amino acids: CSARVIYHGQGGPQYF. The DNA of the CDR3 is TGCAGTGCTAGAGTAATATACCACGGGCAGGGGGGGCCACAGTACTTC.

The sample holds many counts of this clonotype. This rearrangement joins TRBV6-1 to TRBJ2-3; TRBD2 might be the D (6 bases). Germline V gives CDR1 MNHNS, CDR2 SASEGT. CDR3 size: 13 residues. V lost 5 bases to trimming and J lost 5 bases, with 11 bases between them. CDR3 DNA: TGTGCCAGCAGTAGGGCCGGGAGAGATACGCAGTATTTT. Protein product: CASSRAGRDTQYF.

This clonotype has just a few counts. The rearrangement uses TRBV15 and TRBJ2-5, with TRBD2 matching 9 bases. The CDR3 extends over 15 amino acids. The germline V gene has CDR1 LNHNV and CDR2 YYDKDF (reference sequence). Germline trimming cut 3 bases from V and 4 bases from J; bases unmatched to any gene: 6. The CDR3, as DNA: TGTGCCACCAGCAGGACTAGCGGAGTGACAGAGACCCAGTACTTC. Amino acid sequence: CATSRTSGVTETQYF.

This clonotype showed up many times. The chain recombines TRBV4-2 with TRBJ2-3; D might be TRBD2 (6 bases). Germline V lookup: CDR1 LGHNA, CDR2 YNFKEQ. The V gene lost 0 bases and the J gene lost 6 bases, with 22 bases spanning the gap. CDR3 length: 18 residues. CDR3 region: CASSQELSAREGPDTQYF. CDR3 nucleotide sequence: TGTGCCAGCAGCCAAGAGTTAAGTGCGCGGGAAGGTCCTGATACGCAGTATTTT.

The chain employs TRBV30 and TRBJ1-2; no reliable D call. V lost 3 bases and J 4 bases, leaving 18 bases between the germline ends. From germline, CDR1 is GTSNPN and CDR2 SVGIG (reference sequence). The CDR3 runs 15 residues. The CDR3, as DNA: TGTGCCTGGAGGTCCCCGTACACCCATTCCTATGGCTACACCTTC. It specifies CAWRSPYTHSYGYTF.

V is TRBV20-1 and J is TRBJ2-7; 8 bases are a match to TRBD1. Trimming took 4 bases from V and 4 from J; bases not matched to a gene: 6. This CDR3 is built from 13 residues. Germline CDR1 and CDR2: DFQATT and SNEGSKA (reference sequence). The CDR3 DNA reads TGCAGTGCTAACGACAGGGGTCTATACGAGCAGTACTTC. This encodes CSANDRGLYEQYF.

Only a few counts were recorded for this clonotype. This rearrangement joins TRBV12-3 or TRBV12-4 to TRBJ2-5; D possibly corresponds to TRBD1 (6 bases). This CDR3 region has 12 residues. Trimming removed 3 bases from V and 4 bases from J, with 6 bases in between. This chain's CDR3 is CASSFRGETQYF. CDR3 in DNA: TGTGCCAGCAGTTTCAGGGGAGAGACCCAGTACTTC.

This clonotype was seen repeatedly, ten times or more. The rearrangement uses TRBV12-3 or TRBV12-4 and TRBJ2-3; no clear D. The CDR3 has 16 residues. The germline V and J ends were trimmed by 2 bases and 4 bases, with 16 bases remaining between them. Here the CDR3 reads CASSLWSTYNSDTQYF. CDR3 in DNA: TGTGCCAGCAGTTTATGGTCTACGTACAACTCAGATACGCAGTATTTT.

A note on this clonotype: This may be a read error, as it is one base from a much larger clone. This CDR3 is missing its conserved last phenylalanine or tryptophan, likely due to a read error. The chain has TRBV24-1 and TRBJ1-4; unclear D gene. This CDR3 has 14 residues. With 10 bases removed from V and 8 bases from J, the gap between germline ends came to 19 bases. CDR1 and CDR2 (germline): KGHDR, SFDVKD. This CDR3 reads CATGNGLIEEKLFS. CDR3 bases: TGTGCCACTGGTAATGGACTTATTGAAGAAAAACTGTTTTCT.

This clonotype has only a few counts. The J gene is TRBJ1-6, the V gene TRBV12-3 or TRBV12-4; the D is unclear. The V end lost 8 bases, the J end lost 7 bases, and 18 bases lay between the germline ends. The CDR3 length is 15 residues. CDR3 loop: CASATRTLGNSPLHF. Written as DNA, the CDR3 is TGTGCCAGCGCCACCAGGACGTTAGGAAATTCACCCCTCCACTTT.

This clonotype was observed many times. The rearrangement links TRBV12-3 or TRBV12-4 to TRBJ2-1; TRBD2 matches 8 bases. Trimming cost V 3 bases and J 9 bases; bases outside gene matches: 10. The CDR3 extends over 15 amino acids. The chain's CDR3 is CASSLSGGGYSEQFF. The CDR3 coding sequence is TGTGCCAGCAGTTTGTCGGGGGGGGGATATTCTGAGCAGTTCTTC.

The chain carries TRBV6-1 and TRBJ2-2; perhaps TRBD1 as D (7 bases). CDR3 length equals 15 residues. Trimming left V 6 bases short and J 2 bases short, with 13 bases between. Germline V lookup: CDR1 MNHNS, CDR2 SASEGT. The CDR3 DNA reads TGTGCCAGCAGCAGGGGGAGGCTCAACACCGGGGAGCTGTTTTTT. Amino acid sequence: CASSRGRLNTGELFF.

About this clonotype itself: A much larger clone differs from this one at a single base, so this may be a read error. The chain recombines TRBV10-3 with TRBJ2-3, with TRBD2 matching over 9 bases. Germline assignment: CDR1 ENHRY and CDR2 SYGVKD. This CDR3 has 16 amino acids. The CDR3: CVISESASGISDTQYF. CDR3 DNA sequence: TGTGTCATCAGTGAGTCTGCTAGCGGGATCTCAGATACGCAGTATTTT.

V is TRBV11-2 and J is TRBJ2-5; tentatively, D is TRBD1 or TRBD2 (5 bases each). The CDR3 covers 19 residues. Trimming stripped 0 bases from V and 0 bases from J, with 20 bases between. Germline V CDR1 and CDR2: SGHAT, FQNNGV. This chain's CDR3 is CASSLDSGRGRWYQETQYF. CDR3 DNA sequence: TGTGCCAGCAGCTTAGATAGTGGTAGGGGACGGTGGTACCAAGAGACCCAGTACTTC. The whole variable domain, filled in from reference TRBV11-2 and TRBJ2-5, reads EAGVAQSPRYKIIEKRQSVAFWCNPISGHATLYWYQQILGQGPKLLIQFQNNGVVDDSQLPKDRFSAERLKGVDSTLKIQPAKLEDSAVYLCASSLDSGRGRWYQETQYFGPGTRLLVL.

This clonotype was picked up many times. The chain joins TRBV29-1 to TRBJ2-5, with D maybe TRBD2 (5 bases). V was clipped by 6 bases and J by 5 bases, with 13 bases between them. Per germline, CDR1 SQVTM and CDR2 ANQGSEA. The CDR3 totals 12 residues. The CDR3 here is CSVPGPGETQYF. CDR3 bases: TGCAGCGTACCCGGGCCGGGGGAGACCCAGTACTTC.

This clonotype was counted at least ten times. This rearrangement joins TRBV5-1 to TRBJ2-5; TRBD2 matches at 8 bases. Trimming took 2 bases from V and 0 from J; bases not matched to a gene: 6. The CDR3 has 16 residues. Looked up from germline, CDR1 is SGHRS and CDR2 is YFSETQ. The CDR3 protein is CASSLGLAAYQETQYF. CDR3 DNA sequence: TGCGCCAGCAGCTTAGGACTAGCTGCGTACCAAGAGACCCAGTACTTC.